This T cell receptor (beta chain) is from a study of T cell repertoires in cytomegalovirus infection. The wider study: Based on public TCR beta signatures, there were indications of CMV infection and of a matching HLA type.

Study-wide findings and caveats: CMV-specific HLA-C-restricted TCR beta clonotypes dominated the ex vivo response. Accumulated public TCR beta family frequency recognized individuals carrying CMV together with the relevant HLA.

CDR1 and CDR2 from the germline V gene are SGHVS and FNYEAQ. V shed 6 bases and J shed 3 bases, with 21 bases lying between them. This CDR3 has 18 residues. A few counts support this clonotype. Its antigen is not identified. TCRdb called the reads again in MiXCR, with one record for every CDR3 protein. This table holds fewer than 1,000,000 distinct CDR3 sequences, approximately 31% found once. The chain couples TRBV7-6 to TRBJ2-6; D perhaps matches TRBD2 (6 bases). The material was cultured CD8+ T cells from PBMCs, obtained from culture after CMV antigen stimulation. The receptor was isolated from a human donor in good health (CMV status not recorded). Some clones in this sample may be carry-over from other donors' samples. The CDR3 region has the DNA TGTGCCAGCAGTCATACTGGTCCGGGAGCTTATGGGGCCAACGTCCTGACTTTC. This translates into CASSHTGPGAYGANVLTF.